The sample holds a few counts of the clone carrying this T cell receptor beta chain. The target antigen is unknown. The entry originates in a study of blood T cells in healthy people across ages. Study-wide points: Naive and antigen-experienced cells could not be conclusively compared, given unsorted PBMCs. Because donor CMV status was unknown, expanded clonotype changes were possibly confounded.

From germline, CDR1 is SGHTA and CDR2 FQGNSA. V lost 1 base, J lost 6 bases, and 10 bases lay in between. This CDR3 has 14 amino acids. The second PCR ran about 6 to 11 cycles with a sample-barcoded 5' primer and J-beta primers. MiXCR, applied by TCRdb to the 5' RACE reads, yields one record per CDR3 protein. The sample records roughly 800,000 distinct CDR3 sequences, 58% being singletons. Each donor gave roughly 9.1 milliliters of peripheral blood. The gene calls are TRBV7-2 and TRBJ2-1; a possible D gene is TRBD1 (6 bases). This TCR came from a man aged 25-45 years in good health. Sequenced: blood. As DNA, the CDR3 is TGTGCCAGCAGCTTAGACAGGGCCCCCAATGAGCAGTTCTTC. Its translation is CASSLDRAPNEQFF.